This T cell receptor beta chain was recovered during a study of regulatory T cells in long-lasting Graves disease. The CDR3 is 16 residues long. V lost 0 bases, J lost 9 bases, and 9 bases stayed unmatched. The germline gives CDR1 MGHRA, CDR2 YSYEKL. The sample's time point: persistent/refractory GD, antithyroid drugs over 5 years with positive TRAb. Isolated PBMC RNA provided the starting material for the TCR library. Arm-PCR of CDR3 regions with iRepertoire HTBI primers generated TCR beta libraries. Each CDR3 protein gets one entry after TCRdb re-called the multiplex PCR reads with MiXCR. The table includes approximately 440,000 distinct CDR3 sequences, about 25% detected once.

The J gene is TRBJ1-5, the V gene TRBV4-1; 9 bases line up with TRBD1. This receptor was taken from a female donor with Graves disease. Material: peripheral blood mononuclear cells (PBMCs), obtained when the disease was refractory, from a patient treated with antithyroid drugs. CDR3 loop: CASSQDSTGGVWPQHF. CDR3 DNA sequence: TGCGCCAGCAGCCAAGACAGTACAGGGGGCGTATGGCCCCAGCATTTT.